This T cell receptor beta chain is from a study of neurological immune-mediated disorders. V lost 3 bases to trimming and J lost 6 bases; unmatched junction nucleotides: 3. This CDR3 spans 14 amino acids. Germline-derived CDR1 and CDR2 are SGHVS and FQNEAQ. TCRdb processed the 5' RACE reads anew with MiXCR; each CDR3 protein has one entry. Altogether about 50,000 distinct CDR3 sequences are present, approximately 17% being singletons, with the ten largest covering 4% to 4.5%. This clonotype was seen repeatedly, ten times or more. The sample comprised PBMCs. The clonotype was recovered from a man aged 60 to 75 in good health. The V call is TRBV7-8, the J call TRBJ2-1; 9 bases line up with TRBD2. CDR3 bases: TGTGCCAGCAGCTTTGGCGGGAGGGGCAATGAGCAGTTCTTC. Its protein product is CASSFGGRGNEQFF.